Following are 12 T cell receptor beta chains from one sample sequenced in a study of low-dose radiotherapy and immunotherapy resistance in tumors. The time point here: after trial treatment. Stated treatment: LDRT plus nivolumab, ipilimumab, low-dose cyclophosphamide and aspirin (RACIN trial). The authors ran 15 to 20 PCR cycles to amplify TCRs with a constant-region primer and V-primer adapter. TCRdb re-derived calls from the reads in MiXCR, one entry per CDR3 protein. This table has approximately 52,000 distinct CDR3 sequences, around a third appearing once. The sample here was PBMCs, taken after low-dose radiotherapy plus immunotherapy. All receptors come from a male donor with rectosigmoid adenocarcinoma.

This clonotype occurred many times. V usage is TRBV5-1 and J usage is TRBJ2-5; D not resolved. Germline loops: CDR1 SGHRS, CDR2 YFSETQ. V was pared by 3 bases and J by 5 bases, with 14 bases between. The CDR3 is 14 residues long. CDR3 nucleotide sequence: TGCGCCAGCAGCTGGAATGTAGGGAAGGAGACCCAGTACTTC. This encodes CASSWNVGKETQYF. Drawing the rest from reference TRBV5-1 and TRBJ2-5, the complete variable domain is KAGVTQTPRYLIKTRGQQVTLSCSPISGHRSVSWYQQTPGQGLQFLFEYFSETQRNKGNFPGRFSGRQFSNSRSEMNVSTLELGDSALYLCASSWNVGKETQYFGPGTRLLVL.

The rearrangement links TRBV5-6 to TRBJ2-2; 7 bases match TRBD1. J was trimmed by 2 bases and V by 4 bases; bases with no gene match: 11. Germline V gene sequence: CDR1 SGHDT, CDR2 YYEEEE. The CDR3 runs to 17 residues. This CDR3 reads CASSLRGTAINTGELFF. Here the CDR3 DNA reads TGTGCCAGCAGCCTGAGGGGGACAGCCATAAACACCGGGGAGCTGTTTTTT.

As concerns this clonotype: At one of its ends the junction is not consistent with the germline gene, which may arise from a read error. The V and J genes are TRBV5-1 and TRBJ2-3; TRBD2 matches 12 bases. This CDR3 comprises 16 residues. Germline assignment: CDR1 SGHRS and CDR2 YFSETQ. CDR3 sequence (DNA): TGTGCCGGCAGCTTGACTAGCGGGAGAGTTGGAGATACGCAGTATTTT. This codes for CAGSLTSGRVGDTQYF.

Of note for this clonotype: A far larger clone is only one base removed, so a read error is likely. This likely comes from a read error, as the CDR3 has no conserved phenylalanine or tryptophan at its end. The rearrangement links TRBV6-6 to TRBJ1-5; TRBD1 agrees at 7 bases. This CDR3 contains 15 residues. V trimming: 4 bases; J trimming: 4 bases; junction bases outside the gene matches: 7. Germline loops: CDR1 MNHNY, CDR2 SVGAGI (reference sequence). The CDR3 reads CASSLMTGLNQPQHL. The CDR3 DNA is TGTGCCAGCAGTTTAATGACAGGGCTTAATCAGCCCCAGCATTTA.

The V call is TRBV6-2 or TRBV6-3, the J call TRBJ2-3; D ambiguous. CDR1 is MNHEY and CDR2 is SVGEGT in the germline V gene. This CDR3 spans 13 amino acids. Trimming shortened V by 0 bases and J by 8 bases, and 9 bases separated the two germline ends. In nucleotides, the CDR3 is TGTGCCAGCAGTTACTCACATTTGGGTACGCAGTATTTT. Its protein is CASSYSHLGTQYF.

This chain links TRBV9 with TRBJ2-5; tentatively, D is TRBD2 (6 bases). The V gene's germline CDR1 is SGDLS and CDR2 YYNGEE. V dropped 3 bases and J dropped 1 base, with 16 bases sitting between them. The CDR3 totals 16 residues. This CDR3 reads CASSAWRGLAQETQYF. The CDR3 nucleotides are TGTGCCAGCAGCGCTTGGAGGGGCCTGGCCCAAGAGACCCAGTACTTC.

This clonotype was detected ten times or more. This chain links TRBV28 with TRBJ1-2; 9 bases are shared with TRBD1. After removal of 1 base from V and 8 bases from J, the junction contained 5 bases not matched to a gene. CDR1 is MDHEN, CDR2 SYDVKM, per germline. The CDR3 spans 14 residues. CDR3 nucleotides: TGTGCCAGCAGTTTATTGACAGGGGGAGCGGGCTACACCTTC. Its translation is CASSLLTGGAGYTF.

In its sample, this clonotype was seen many times. The V and J genes are TRBV7-2 and TRBJ2-2; no reliable D call. Germline lookup yields CDR1 SGHTA and CDR2 FQGNSA. The CDR3 length is 15 residues. V was cut by 2 bases and J by 5 bases, with 12 bases left in between. CDR3: CASSLKLMGTGELFF. The CDR3 DNA reads as TGTGCCAGCAGCTTAAAACTTATGGGAACCGGGGAGCTGTTTTTT.

The chain employs TRBV20-1 and TRBJ2-2; D is undetermined. This CDR3 is 14 amino acids long. Germline lookup yields CDR1 DFQATT and CDR2 SNEGSKA (reference sequence). Between the trimmed V and J ends, which lost 3 bases and 5 bases, there was a span of 13 bases. CDR3 protein: CSASPGPRTGELFF. The CDR3 coding sequence is TGCAGTGCTAGCCCGGGTCCGAGGACCGGGGAGCTGTTTTTT.

This clonotype was detected ten times or more. The chain carries TRBV14 and TRBJ1-1; no reliable D call. The V gene's germline CDR1 is SGHDN and CDR2 FVKESK. This CDR3 spans 13 amino acids. V was pared by 1 base and J by 7 bases, with 10 bases between. The CDR3 region is CASSQVGSLEAFF. The DNA of the CDR3 is TGTGCCAGCAGCCAAGTAGGGTCTCTTGAAGCTTTCTTT.

This sequence joins TRBV27 and TRBJ2-3, with 11 bases identical to TRBD2. CDR1 is MNHEY, CDR2 SMNVEV, per germline (reference sequence). Trimming removed 4 bases from V and 3 bases from J; junction bases left unmatched: 6. The CDR3 is 16 residues long. The chain's CDR3 is CASSSIAGGWTDTQYF. The CDR3 nucleotides are TGTGCCAGCAGTTCCATAGCGGGAGGGTGGACAGATACGCAGTATTTT.

There are many counts of this clonotype. The V call is TRBV5-1, the J call TRBJ2-7; possibly TRBD2 for D (8 bases). This CDR3 has 19 residues. Germline CDR1 SGHRS, CDR2 YFSETQ. V was pared by 4 bases and J by 1 base, with 27 bases between. The DNA for the CDR3 is TGCGCCAGCAGCAATACAGGGGCAAACCTAGCGGGCCGATCCTACGAGCAGTACTTC. This encodes CASSNTGANLAGRSYEQYF.